The rows below give T cell receptor beta chains drawn from one sample of a study of control samples from healthy donors and cancer patients. The method was immunoSEQ multiplex PCR; TCRdb's version includes in-frame clones alone and lacks a portion of them. The repertoire holds a few hundred thousand clones, around nine tenths seen once, with 5% to 8% in the top ten. Sequenced sample: PBMCs. These TCRs come from a man aged 40-50 years with head and neck cancer. Each CDR3 is given with its conserved first and last residue. The order of the fields is D gene, J gene, V gene, clone size, CDR3 DNA, CDR3 protein. D genes are given only for firm matches. Rows may omit the clone size; those that give it use once, few, many or a size class.

NA TRBJ2-1 TRBV10-3 NA TGTGCCATCAGCCTCGGCGACAATGAGCAGTTCTTC CAISLGDNEQFF
NA TRBJ1-5 TRBV19 NA TGTGCCAGTAGTTTAACCCCATTGGGGGGGGGTCGGCCCCAGCATTTT CASSLTPLGGGRPQHF
NA TRBJ1-3 TRBV4-1 NA TGCGCCAGCAGCCAAGATCGGCAGATTGGAAACACCATATATTTT CASSQDRQIGNTIYF
NA TRBJ1-3 TRBV28 NA TGTGCCAGCAGTCAGACAGGCGGGGATATCTCTGGAAACACCATATATTTT CASSQTGGDISGNTIYF
NA TRBJ1-2 TRBV4-2 NA TGTGCCAGCAGCCAAGATTCTAAGGAGAACTATGGCTACACCTTC CASSQDSKENYGYTF
TRBD2 TRBJ2-1 TRBV24-1 NA TGTGCCACCAGTGATTCAAGGGTAGCGGGAGTCAATGAGCAGTTCTTC CATSDSRVAGVNEQFF
NA TRBJ1-2 TRBV5-4 NA TGTGCCAGCAGCTTAGATCGACAGACATATAACTATGGCTACACCTTC CASSLDRQTYNYGYTF
NA TRBJ2-5 TRBV11-3 NA TGTGCCAGCAGCTTATCCGAGTCTCAACCCAGGGAGACCCAGTACTTC CASSLSESQPRETQYF
TRBD1 TRBJ1-2 TRBV7-8 NA TGTGCCAGCAGCCGACAGGGTGAACGTGGCTACACCTTC CASSRQGERGYTF
TRBD1 TRBJ2-1 TRBV7-9 NA TGTGCCAGCAGCACCGGGACAGGGGCCGGATACAATGAGCAGTTCTTC CASSTGTGAGYNEQFF
NA TRBJ1-1 TRBV30 NA TGTGCCTGGAGTATGGGAAGCTATGAAGCTTTCTTT CAWSMGSYEAFF
NA TRBJ1-2 TRBV6-6 NA TGTGCCAGCACCCGGGAGGGGCCTTATGGCTACACCTTC CASTREGPYGYTF
TRBD1 TRBJ1-4 TRBV2 NA TGTGCCAGCAGTGAAATAAGGGACAGGGGTGAAAATGAAAAACTGTTTTTT CASSEIRDRGENEKLFF
TRBD2 TRBJ2-1 TRBV11-3 once TGTGCCAGCAGCTTAAGCTCGGAGGGGCGGGAGGGCGCACGCTACAATGAGCAGTTCTTC CASSLSSEGREGARYNEQFF
NA TRBJ2-3 TRBV29-1 NA TGCAGCGGGCTCACAGATACGCAGTATTTT CSGLTDTQYF
NA TRBJ1-4 TRBV6-5 NA TGTGCCAGCATTAACAGCCCGTCGGGTGAAAAACTGTTTTTT CASINSPSGEKLFF
TRBD1 TRBJ1-2 TRBV28 NA TGTGCCAGCAGCTCCCTTCAGGGGGGTGACTATGGCTACACCTTC CASSSLQGGDYGYTF
NA TRBJ1-4 TRBV2 once TGTGCCAGCAGTGAAACGGGCAGGGGAGATGAAAAACTGTTTTTT CASSETGRGDEKLFF
NA TRBJ2-7 TRBV30 NA TGTGCCTGTGGAGCGGCCCTGGGACCCTACGAGCAGTACTTC CACGAALGPYEQYF
TRBD1 TRBJ1-1 TRBV18 NA TGTGCCAGCTCACCAATTGGACAGGGGCTTCGTGGCACTGAAGCTTTCTTT CASSPIGQGLRGTEAFF
TRBD1 TRBJ2-2 TRBV9 NA TGTGCCAGCAGCGTGAGACAGGGGGACACCGGGGAGCTGTTTTTT CASSVRQGDTGELFF
NA TRBJ1-5 TRBV10-2 NA TGCGCCAGCAGTGAGTCCGCGGTCTACATTCCCCAGCATTTT CASSESAVYIPQHF
TRBD1 TRBJ1-1 TRBV6-5 NA TGTGCCACTAAAAGGGGGACAGGGAACACTGAAGCTTTCTTT CATKRGTGNTEAFF
NA TRBJ1-5 TRBV28 NA TGTGCCAGCAGTTTATTGGATCCGACTCAGCCCCAGCATTTT CASSLLDPTQPQHF
NA TRBJ1-3 TRBV9 NA TGTGCCAGCAGCGTAAACAGGGAAGGTGGAAACACCATATATTTT CASSVNREGGNTIYF
NA TRBJ1-2 TRBV6-5 NA TGTGCCAGCAATCCAAGCCCGGATGGCCGAAGGGGCTACACCTTC CASNPSPDGRRGYTF
TRBD2 TRBJ2-7 TRBV4-2 NA TGTGCCAGCAGCCAAGAATTCTGGCCTAGCGGGGCCTACGAGCAGTACTTC CASSQEFWPSGAYEQYF
NA TRBJ1-2 TRBV27 once TGTGCCAGCAGTTTATCCCAGGGAACCCATCTATCTTATGGCTACACCTTC CASSLSQGTHLSYGYTF
NA TRBJ2-1 TRBV5-1 NA TGCGCCAGCAGCTTGGCCGGGGTCGGTGAGCAGTTCTTC CASSLAGVGEQFF
TRBD2 TRBJ2-1 TRBV5-1 NA TGCGCCAGCAGCTTGGAGGGACTAGCGGATGAGCAGTTCTTC CASSLEGLADEQFF
TRBD1 TRBJ2-7 TRBV19 NA TGTGCCAGTAGTATGGGGGACAGTTACTCCTACGAGCAGTACTTC CASSMGDSYSYEQYF
NA TRBJ2-5 TRBV25-1 NA TGTGCCAGCCTACGAGAGACCCAGTACTTC CASLRETQYF
NA TRBJ2-5 TRBV11-2 NA TGTGCCAGCAGCTTAAAGGGGCCGGGGGAGACCCAGTACTTC CASSLKGPGETQYF
NA TRBJ1-3 TRBV2 few TGTGCCAGCAAGACAGCGCACACCATATATTTT CASKTAHTIYF
NA TRBJ1-5 TRBV6-2/TRBV6-3 NA TGTGCCAGCAGTTACACAGCAGGGTATCAGCCCCAGCATTTT CASSYTAGYQPQHF
NA TRBJ1-2 TRBV5-5 NA TGTGCCAGCAGCATCGGGCCGGACGGCTATGGCTACACCTTC CASSIGPDGYGYTF
TRBD2 TRBJ2-3 TRBV7-2 NA TGTGCCAGCAGCTTTAGCGGGGGAACAGATACGCAGTATTTT CASSFSGGTDTQYF
NA TRBJ2-4 TRBV6-5 NA TGTGCCAGCAGTTCGGGCCTTACCGAAAACATTCAGTACTTC CASSSGLTENIQYF
NA TRBJ2-5 TRBV5-1 NA TGCGCCAGCAGCATGGGACATTCGCAAGAGACCCAGTACTTC CASSMGHSQETQYF
NA TRBJ2-7 TRBV6-5 NA TGTGCCAGCAGGGACAGTCCCTACGAGCAGTACTTC CASRDSPYEQYF
NA TRBJ1-5 TRBV9 once TGTGCCAGCAGCGTCGGACAGATAGATCAGCCCCAGCATTTT CASSVGQIDQPQHF
NA TRBJ1-3 TRBV24-1 NA TGTGCCACCAGTGAGGACCTCAGGGGTTCGCCTGGAAACACCATATATTTT CATSEDLRGSPGNTIYF
TRBD1 TRBJ1-5 TRBV27 NA TGTGCCAGCAGTCGACAGGGGGCGGGGAGCAATCAGCCCCAGCATTTT CASSRQGAGSNQPQHF
NA TRBJ1-2 TRBV5-5 NA TGTGCCAGCAGCTTGGTTTTTCGGAGCGAGGGCTACACCTTC CASSLVFRSEGYTF
NA TRBJ2-5 TRBV9 NA TGTGCCAGCAGCTCCCTCGGCGGGACAGCGCAAGAGACCCAGTACTTC CASSSLGGTAQETQYF
NA TRBJ2-3 TRBV10-1 NA TGCGCCAGCAGTGAGAGTAACCCTAGCACAGATACGCAGTATTTT CASSESNPSTDTQYF
NA TRBJ2-5 TRBV7-9 NA TGTGCCAGCAGCCGAAGTTACAGTGGGGAGACCCAGTACTTC CASSRSYSGETQYF
NA TRBJ1-2 TRBV30 NA TGTGCCTGGCCCCCAGAAAGGGGCTACACCTTC CAWPPERGYTF
TRBD1 TRBJ2-7 TRBV5-1 NA TGCGCCAGCAGCTTGTGGACAGGGACTTACGAGCAGTACTTC CASSLWTGTYEQYF
NA TRBJ2-3 TRBV5-6 once TGTGCCAGCAGCTTGGGCCTCGACAGCGAAGGTACGCAGTATTTT CASSLGLDSEGTQYF
NA TRBJ1-1 TRBV28 once TGTGCCAGCAGTCTTTTAGGGGAAGCTTTCTTT CASSLLGEAFF
NA TRBJ1-3 TRBV2 NA TGTGCCAGCAGTGAACTGACCACTGGAAACACCATATATTTT CASSELTTGNTIYF
TRBD2 TRBJ2-1 TRBV10-3 NA TGTGCCATCAGCCACGGGACTAGCGGGGGGCCATACAATGAGCAGTTCTTC CAISHGTSGGPYNEQFF
NA TRBJ1-3 TRBV20-1 NA TGCAGTGCTAGTGCAGTAAACTCTGGAAACACCATATATTTT CSASAVNSGNTIYF
NA TRBJ2-3 TRBV19 NA TGTGCCAGTAGTGCCTCACAGGGAGAGACAGATACGCAGTATTTT CASSASQGETDTQYF
NA TRBJ1-1 TRBV4-1 NA TGCGCCAGCAGCCTGCGGGGGACTGAAGCTTTCTTT CASSLRGTEAFF
NA TRBJ2-1 TRBV29-1 NA TGCAGCGTTGAAGGGCAGGGTTACAATGAGCAGTTCTTC CSVEGQGYNEQFF
TRBD2 TRBJ2-2 TRBV28 NA TGTGCCAGCAGTTTCGGACTAGAAAACACCGGGGAGCTGTTTTTT CASSFGLENTGELFF